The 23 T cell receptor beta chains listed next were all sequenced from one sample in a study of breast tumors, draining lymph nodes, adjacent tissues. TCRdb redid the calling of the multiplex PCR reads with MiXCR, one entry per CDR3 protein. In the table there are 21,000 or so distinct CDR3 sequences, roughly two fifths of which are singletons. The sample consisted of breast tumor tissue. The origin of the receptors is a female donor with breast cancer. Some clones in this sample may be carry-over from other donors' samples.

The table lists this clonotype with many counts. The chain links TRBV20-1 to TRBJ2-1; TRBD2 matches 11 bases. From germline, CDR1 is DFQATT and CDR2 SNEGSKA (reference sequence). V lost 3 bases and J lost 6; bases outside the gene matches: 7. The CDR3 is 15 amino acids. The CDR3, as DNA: TGCAGTGCTAGTCGCCCGGGACTAGCGGCCAATGAGCAGTTCTTC. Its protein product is CSASRPGLAANEQFF.

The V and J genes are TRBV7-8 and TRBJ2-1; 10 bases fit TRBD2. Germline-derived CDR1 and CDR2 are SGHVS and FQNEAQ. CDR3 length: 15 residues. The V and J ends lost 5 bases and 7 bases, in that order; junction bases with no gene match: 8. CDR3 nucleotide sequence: TGTGCCAGCAGCCCCCTAGCGGGAGTAGGTAATGAGCAGTTCTTC. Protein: CASSPLAGVGNEQFF.

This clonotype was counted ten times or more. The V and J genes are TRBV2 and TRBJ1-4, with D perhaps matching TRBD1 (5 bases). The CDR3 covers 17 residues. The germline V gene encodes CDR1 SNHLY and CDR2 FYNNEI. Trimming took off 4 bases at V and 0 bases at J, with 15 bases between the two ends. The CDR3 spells CASSARGPMATNEKLFF. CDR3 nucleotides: TGTGCCAGCAGTGCGAGGGGCCCAATGGCAACTAATGAAAAACTGTTTTTT.

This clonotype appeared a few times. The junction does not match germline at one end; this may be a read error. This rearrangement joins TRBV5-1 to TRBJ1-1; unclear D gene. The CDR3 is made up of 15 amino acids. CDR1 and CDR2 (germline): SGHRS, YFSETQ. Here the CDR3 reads CASSREGTGNAEAFF. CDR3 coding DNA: TGCGCCAGCAGCCGGGAGGGCACTGGGAACGCTGAAGCTTTCTTT.

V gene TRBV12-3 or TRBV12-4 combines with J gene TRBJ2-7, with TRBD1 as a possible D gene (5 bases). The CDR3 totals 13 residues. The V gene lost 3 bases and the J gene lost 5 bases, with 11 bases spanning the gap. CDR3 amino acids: CASSFAGIDEQYF. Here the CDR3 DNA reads TGTGCCAGCAGTTTCGCAGGGATCGACGAGCAGTACTTC.

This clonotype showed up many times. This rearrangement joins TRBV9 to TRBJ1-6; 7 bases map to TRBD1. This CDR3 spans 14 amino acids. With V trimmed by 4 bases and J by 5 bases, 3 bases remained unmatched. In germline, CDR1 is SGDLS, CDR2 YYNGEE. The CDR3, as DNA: TGTGCCAGCAGCTTCAGGGGGGATAATTCACCCCTCCACTTT. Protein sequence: CASSFRGDNSPLHF. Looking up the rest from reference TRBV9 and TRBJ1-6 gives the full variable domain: DSGVTQTPKHLITATGQRVTLRCSPRSGDLSVYWYQQSLDQGLQFLIQYYNGEERAKGNILERFSAQQFPDLHSELNLSSLELGDSALYFCASSFRGDNSPLHFGNGTRLTVT.

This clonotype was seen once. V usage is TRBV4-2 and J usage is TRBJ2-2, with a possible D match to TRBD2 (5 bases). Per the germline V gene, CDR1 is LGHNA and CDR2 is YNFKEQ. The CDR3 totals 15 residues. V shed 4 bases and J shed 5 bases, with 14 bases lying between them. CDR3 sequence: CASSRTALGTGELFF. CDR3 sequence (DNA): TGTGCCAGCAGCCGGACTGCCTTAGGAACCGGGGAGCTGTTTTTT.

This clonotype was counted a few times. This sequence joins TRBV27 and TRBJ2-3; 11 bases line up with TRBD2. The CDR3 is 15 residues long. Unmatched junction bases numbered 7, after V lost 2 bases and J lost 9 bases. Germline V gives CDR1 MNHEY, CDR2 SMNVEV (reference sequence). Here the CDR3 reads CASSLIAGGPGTQYF. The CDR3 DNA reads TGTGCCAGCAGTTTAATAGCGGGAGGGCCCGGGACGCAGTATTTT.

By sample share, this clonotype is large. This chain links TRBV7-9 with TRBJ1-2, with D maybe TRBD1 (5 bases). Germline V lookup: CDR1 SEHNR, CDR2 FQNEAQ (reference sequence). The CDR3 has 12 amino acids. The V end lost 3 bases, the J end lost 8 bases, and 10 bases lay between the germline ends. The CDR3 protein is CASSLGPLGYTF. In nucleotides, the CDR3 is TGTGCCAGCAGCTTGGGGCCCTTGGGCTACACCTTC. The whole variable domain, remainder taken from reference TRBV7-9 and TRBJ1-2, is DTGVSQNPRHKITKRGQNVTFRCDPISEHNRLYWYRQTLGQGPEFLTYFQNEAQLEKSRLLSDRFSAERPKGSFSTLEIQRTEQGDSAMYLCASSLGPLGYTFGSGTRLTVV.

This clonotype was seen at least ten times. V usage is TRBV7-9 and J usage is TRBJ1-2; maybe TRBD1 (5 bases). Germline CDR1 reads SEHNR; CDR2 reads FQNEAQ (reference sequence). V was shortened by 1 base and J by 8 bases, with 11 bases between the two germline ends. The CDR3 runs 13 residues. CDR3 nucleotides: TGTGCCAGCAGCTTAGGCCAGGGCTGGGGCTACACCTTC. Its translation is CASSLGQGWGYTF.

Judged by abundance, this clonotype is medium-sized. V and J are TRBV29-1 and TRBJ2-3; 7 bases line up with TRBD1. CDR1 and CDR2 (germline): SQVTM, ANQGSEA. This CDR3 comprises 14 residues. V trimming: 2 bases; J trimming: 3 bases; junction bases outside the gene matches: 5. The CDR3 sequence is CSVELGRGTDTQYF. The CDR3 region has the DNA TGCAGCGTTGAACTCGGCAGGGGGACAGATACGCAGTATTTT.

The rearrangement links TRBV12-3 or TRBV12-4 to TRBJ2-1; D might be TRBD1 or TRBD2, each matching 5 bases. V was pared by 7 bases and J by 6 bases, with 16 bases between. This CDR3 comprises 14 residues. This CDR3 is CASTNTGTRNEQFF. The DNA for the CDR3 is TGTGCCAGCACCAACACCGGGACCCGCAATGAGCAGTTCTTC.

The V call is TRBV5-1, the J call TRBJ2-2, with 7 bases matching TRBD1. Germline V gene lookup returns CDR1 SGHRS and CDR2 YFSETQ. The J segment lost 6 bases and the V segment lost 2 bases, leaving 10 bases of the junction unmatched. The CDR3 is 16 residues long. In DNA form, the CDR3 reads TGCGCCAGCAGCTTTCTTTTCGACAGGGCGGCCGGGGAGCTGTTTTTT. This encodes CASSFLFDRAAGELFF.

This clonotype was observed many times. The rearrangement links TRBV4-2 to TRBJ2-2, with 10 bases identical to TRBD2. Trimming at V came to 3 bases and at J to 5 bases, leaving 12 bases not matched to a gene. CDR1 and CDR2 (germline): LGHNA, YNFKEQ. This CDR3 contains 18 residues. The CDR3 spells CASSQSHPSGGLTGELFF. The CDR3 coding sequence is TGTGCCAGCAGCCAGTCCCATCCTAGCGGGGGACTTACCGGGGAGCTGTTTTTT.

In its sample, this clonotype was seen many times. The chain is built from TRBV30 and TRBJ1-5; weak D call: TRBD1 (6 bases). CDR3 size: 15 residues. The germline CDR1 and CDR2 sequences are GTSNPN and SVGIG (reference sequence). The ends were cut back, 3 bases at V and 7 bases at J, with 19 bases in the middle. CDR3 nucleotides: TGTGCCTGGAGCCGCCAGGGGAGCCTGAACCAGCCCCAGCATTTT. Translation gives CAWSRQGSLNQPQHF. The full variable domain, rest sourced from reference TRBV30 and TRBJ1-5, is SQTIHQWPATLVQPVGSPLSLECTVEGTSNPNLYWYRQAAGRGLQLLFYSVGIGQISSEVPQNLSASRPQDRQFILSSKKLLLSDSGFYLCAWSRQGSLNQPQHFGDGTRLSIL.

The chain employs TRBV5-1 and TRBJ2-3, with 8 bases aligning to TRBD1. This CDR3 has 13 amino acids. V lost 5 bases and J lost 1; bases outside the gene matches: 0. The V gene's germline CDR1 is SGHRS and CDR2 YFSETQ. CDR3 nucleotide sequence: TGCGCCAGCAGGGACAGGGGCACAGATACGCAGTATTTT. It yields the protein CASRDRGTDTQYF.

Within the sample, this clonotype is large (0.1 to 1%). CDR3 in amino acids: CATSRDSGSGANVLTF. DNA of the CDR3: TGTGCCACCAGCAGAGATTCGGGGTCTGGGGCCAACGTCCTGACTTTC. This rearrangement joins TRBV15 to TRBJ2-6; maybe TRBD2 (5 bases). The CDR3 consists of 16 residues. V was clipped by 0 bases and J by 1 base, with 7 bases between them. From germline, CDR1 is LNHNV and CDR2 YYDKDF (reference sequence).

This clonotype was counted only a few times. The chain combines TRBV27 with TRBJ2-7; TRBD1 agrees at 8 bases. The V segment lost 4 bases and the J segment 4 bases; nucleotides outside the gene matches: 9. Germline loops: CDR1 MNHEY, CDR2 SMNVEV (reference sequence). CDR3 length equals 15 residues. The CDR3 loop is CASSSAGGAQYEQYF. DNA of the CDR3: TGTGCCAGCAGTTCGGCAGGGGGCGCTCAGTACGAGCAGTACTTC.

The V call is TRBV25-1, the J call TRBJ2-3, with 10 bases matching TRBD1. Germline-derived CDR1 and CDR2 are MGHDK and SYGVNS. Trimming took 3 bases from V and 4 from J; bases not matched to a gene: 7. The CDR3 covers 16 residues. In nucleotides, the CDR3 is TGTGCCAGCAGTGATCTAGGGACAGGGGTGGCAGATACGCAGTATTTT. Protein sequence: CASSDLGTGVADTQYF. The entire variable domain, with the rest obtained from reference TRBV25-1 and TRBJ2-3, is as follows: EADIYQTPRYLVIGTGKKITLECSQTMGHDKMYWYQQDPGMELHLIHYSYGVNSTEKGDLSSESTVSRIRTEHFPLTLESARPSHTSQYLCASSDLGTGVADTQYFGPGTRLTVL.

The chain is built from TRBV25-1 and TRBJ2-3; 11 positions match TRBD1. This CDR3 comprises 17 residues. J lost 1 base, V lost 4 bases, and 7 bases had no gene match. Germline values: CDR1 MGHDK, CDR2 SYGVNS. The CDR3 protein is CASSGGTGGGGTDTQYF. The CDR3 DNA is TGTGCCAGCAGTGGCGGGACAGGGGGGGGGGGCACAGATACGCAGTATTTT.

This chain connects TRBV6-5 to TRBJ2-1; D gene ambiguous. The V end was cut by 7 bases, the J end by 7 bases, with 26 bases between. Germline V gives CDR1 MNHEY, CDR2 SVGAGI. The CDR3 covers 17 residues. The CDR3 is CASTHGRANSNKNEQFF. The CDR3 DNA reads TGTGCCAGCACCCATGGACGAGCCAACTCAAACAAAAATGAGCAGTTCTTC.

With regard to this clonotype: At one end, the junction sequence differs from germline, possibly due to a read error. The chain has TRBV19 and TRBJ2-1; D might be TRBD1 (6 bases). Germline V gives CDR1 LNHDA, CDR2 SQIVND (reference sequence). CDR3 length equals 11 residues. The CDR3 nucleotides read TGTGCCAGTAGTCCCGGGACAAGGTTGCTCTTC. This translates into CASSPGTRLLF.

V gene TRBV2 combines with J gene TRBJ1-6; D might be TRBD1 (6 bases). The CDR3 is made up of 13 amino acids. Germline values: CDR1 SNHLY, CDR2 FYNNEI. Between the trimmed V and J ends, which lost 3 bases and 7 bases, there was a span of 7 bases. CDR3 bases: TGTGCCAGCAGTGACAGGGGCAATTCACCCCTCCACTTT. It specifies CASSDRGNSPLHF.